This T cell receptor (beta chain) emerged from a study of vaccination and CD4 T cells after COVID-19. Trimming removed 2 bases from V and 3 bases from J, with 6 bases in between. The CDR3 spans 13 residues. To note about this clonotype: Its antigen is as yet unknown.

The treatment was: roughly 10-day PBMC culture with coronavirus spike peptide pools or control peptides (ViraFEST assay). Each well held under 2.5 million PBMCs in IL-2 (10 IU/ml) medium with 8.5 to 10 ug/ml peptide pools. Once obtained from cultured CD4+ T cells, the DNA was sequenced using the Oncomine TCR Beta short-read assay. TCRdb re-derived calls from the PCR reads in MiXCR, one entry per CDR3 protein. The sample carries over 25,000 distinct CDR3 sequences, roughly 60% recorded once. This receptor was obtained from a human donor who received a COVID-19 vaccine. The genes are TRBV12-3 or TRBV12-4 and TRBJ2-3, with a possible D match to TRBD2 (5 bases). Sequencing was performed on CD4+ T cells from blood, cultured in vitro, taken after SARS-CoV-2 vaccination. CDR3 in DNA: TGTGCCAGCAGTTTAAGGGAGACAGATACGCAGTATTTT. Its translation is CASSLRETDTQYF.